These 15 T cell receptor beta chains came from one sample sequenced in a study of human T cells and chemical hapten exposure. MiXCR was run by TCRdb on the RACE reads, yielding one entry per CDR3 protein. The sample records some 180,000 distinct CDR3 sequences, 20% to 25% being singletons. Time point: patch test 1, 2 weeks after DPC sensitization. Specified treatment: therapeutic diphenylcyclopropenone sensitization with weekly scalp DPC. The starting material was whole blood, obtained in connection with sensitization to the hapten diphenylcyclopropenone (DPC). Every receptor here comes from a woman between 45 and 60 years old with alopecia areata. Some clones in this sample may be carry-over from other donors' samples.

In its sample, this clonotype was seen once. CDR3 in DNA: TGTGCCAGCAGTGTTGGGGCTACGATTGGCGAGCAGTACTTC. Translating gives CASSVGATIGEQYF. The chain employs TRBV2 and TRBJ2-7, with D tentatively TRBD1 (5 bases). Trimming left V 4 bases short and J 6 bases short, with 16 bases between. Germline V lookup: CDR1 SNHLY, CDR2 FYNNEI. This CDR3 spans 14 amino acids. The full variable domain, in which reference TRBV2 and TRBJ2-7 provide the parts outside the CDR3, is EPEVTQTPSHQVTQMGQEVILRCVPISNHLYFYWYRQILGQKVEFLVSFYNNEISEKSEIFDDQFSVERPDGSNFTLKIRSTKLEDSAMYFCASSVGATIGEQYFGPGTRLTVT.

The chain joins TRBV11-3 to TRBJ2-3; D is possibly TRBD2 (5 bases). Trimming cost V 1 base and J 2 bases, with 13 bases left between them. CDR1 SGHNT and CDR2 YENEEA come from the germline V gene. This CDR3 contains 16 residues. The CDR3 DNA follows: TGTGCCAGCAGCTTAGCAGGCGGGCCTTTCACAGATACGCAGTATTTT. Its translation is CASSLAGGPFTDTQYF.

The chain has TRBV20-1 and TRBJ2-1, with 8 positions matching TRBD2. The J segment lost 9 bases and the V segment lost 7 bases, leaving 14 bases of the junction unmatched. The CDR3 consists of 14 residues. CDR1 and CDR2 (germline): DFQATT, SNEGSKA (reference sequence). The CDR3 protein is CSVPSPIAGSEQFF. The CDR3 coding sequence is TGCAGTGTGCCGTCCCCAATAGCGGGATCTGAGCAGTTCTTC.

This rearrangement joins TRBV2 to TRBJ1-1; the D is unclear. CDR3 length: 15 amino acids. Between the trimmed V and J ends, which lost 8 bases and 4 bases, there was a span of 20 bases. Germline V CDR1 and CDR2: SNHLY, FYNNEI. The CDR3 DNA reads TGTGCCAGCCAACCGCGGAGCCAGCGCGGCACTGAAGCTTTCTTT. Protein: CASQPRSQRGTEAFF. Variable domain in full (rest from reference TRBV2 and TRBJ1-1): EPEVTQTPSHQVTQMGQEVILRCVPISNHLYFYWYRQILGQKVEFLVSFYNNEISEKSEIFDDQFSVERPDGSNFTLKIRSTKLEDSAMYFCASQPRSQRGTEAFFGQGTRLTVV.

This clonotype showed up just a few times. The rearrangement uses TRBV6-5 and TRBJ1-1; 8 nucleotides line up with TRBD1. Germline V gives CDR1 MNHEY, CDR2 SVGAGI. The CDR3 runs 14 residues. Trimming cost V 1 base and J 5 bases; bases outside gene matches: 3. The CDR3 sequence: CASSYFGQGTEAFF. The CDR3 coding sequence is TGTGCCAGCAGTTACTTTGGACAGGGAACTGAAGCTTTCTTT.

In its sample, this clonotype was seen a few times. The rearrangement joins TRBV5-4 to TRBJ1-6; no clear D gene. Germline V gives CDR1 SGHNT, CDR2 YYREEE (reference sequence). CDR3 length: 15 residues. Trimming stripped 1 base from V and 7 bases from J, with 12 bases between. CDR3 nucleotide sequence: TGTGCCAGCAGCTTGTCAGTCGGATCGAATTCACCCCTCCACTTT. Translating it yields CASSLSVGSNSPLHF.

This clonotype was counted a few times. The chain joins TRBV5-1 to TRBJ2-7; TRBD2 matches at 11 bases. The CDR3 has 16 amino acids. V was pared by 1 base and J by 4 bases, with 7 bases of the junction left unmatched. Germline-derived CDR1 and CDR2 are SGHRS and YFSETQ. The CDR3 sequence: CASSLFAGTSGYEQYF. CDR3 bases: TGCGCCAGCAGCTTGTTCGCTGGGACTAGCGGTTACGAGCAGTACTTC.

This clonotype was found a few times. The rearrangement joins TRBV20-1 to TRBJ1-2; possibly TRBD1 for D (5 bases). The V and J ends lost 0 bases and 8 bases respectively, with 22 bases between them. The CDR3 loop spans 16 amino acids. Germline V CDR1 and CDR2: DFQATT, SNEGSKA (reference sequence). This chain's CDR3 is CSARDRVRGIVDGYTF. In nucleotides, the CDR3 is TGCAGTGCTAGAGATAGGGTGCGGGGCATAGTAGACGGCTACACCTTC.

J is TRBJ2-7 and V is TRBV7-8; TRBD2 aligns across 9 bases. CDR1 is SGHVS and CDR2 is FQNEAQ in the germline V gene. The CDR3 has 16 amino acids. V lost 1 base and J lost 2; bases outside the gene matches: 6. CDR3 nucleotides: TGTGCCAGCAGCTTAGGGGCTAGCGGGATTGCCTACGAGCAGTACTTC. Translating it yields CASSLGASGIAYEQYF.

This chain connects TRBV5-5 to TRBJ1-1; D unresolved. Between the trimmed V and J ends, which lost 0 bases and 3 bases, there was a span of 9 bases. CDR1 and CDR2 from the germline V gene are SGHKS and YYEKEE (reference sequence). CDR3 size: 14 residues. The CDR3 DNA reads as TGTGCCAGCAGCTTGGTTCCCCCACACACTGAAGCTTTCTTT. The encoded protein is CASSLVPPHTEAFF.

This clonotype appeared a few times. This rearrangement joins TRBV28 to TRBJ1-5, with D uncertain. CDR1 and CDR2 (germline): MDHEN, SYDVKM. Trimming cost V 3 bases and J 0 bases, with 12 bases left between them. This CDR3 region has 16 residues. CDR3 sequence: CASSLGGINSNQPQHF. As DNA, the CDR3 is TGTGCCAGCAGTTTGGGAGGGATCAATAGCAATCAGCCCCAGCATTTT.

The chain recombines TRBV9 with TRBJ1-4, with a possible D match to TRBD1 (5 bases). V shed 4 bases and J shed 5 bases, with 12 bases lying between them. The CDR3 has 14 amino acids. Per the germline V gene, CDR1 is SGDLS and CDR2 is YYNGEE. Here the CDR3 DNA reads TGTGCCAGCAGCCCACACTCAGGGAATGAAAAACTGTTTTTT. Translation: CASSPHSGNEKLFF.

The rearrangement uses TRBV29-1 and TRBJ1-1, with D perhaps TRBD1 (6 bases). CDR1 and CDR2 (germline): SQVTM, ANQGSEA. The CDR3 has 12 amino acids. V lost 6 bases and J lost 4, with 12 bases in between. The CDR3 coding sequence is TGCAGCGTAAACAGGGAGGGCACTGAAGCTTTCTTT. Translation gives CSVNREGTEAFF. Filled out from reference TRBV29-1 and TRBJ1-1, the complete variable domain reads SAVISQKPSRDICQRGTSLTIQCQVDSQVTMMFWYRQQPGQSLTLIATANQGSEATYESGFVIDKFPISRPNLTFSTLTVSNMSPEDSSIYLCSVNREGTEAFFGQGTRLTVV.

This clonotype was observed a handful of times. The CDR3 DNA follows: TGTGCCAGCAGCCGGGGGGCTTTGTCCACCGGGGAGCTGTTTTTT. Translated: CASSRGALSTGELFF. V and J are TRBV6-2 or TRBV6-3 and TRBJ2-2; possibly TRBD2 for D (7 bases). V lost 6 bases and J 4 bases, leaving 15 bases between the germline ends. The CDR3 has 15 residues. Germline assignment: CDR1 MNHEY and CDR2 SVGEGT.

This clonotype was seen a handful of times. For the CDR3, the DNA is TGTGCCAGCAGCTTTCACAGGGAGACATCACCCCTCCACTTT. It encodes CASSFHRETSPLHF. The chain recombines TRBV5-5 with TRBJ1-6; D possibly corresponds to TRBD1 (6 bases). Looked up from germline, CDR1 is SGHKS and CDR2 is YYEKEE (reference sequence). The length of the CDR3 is 14 residues. Trimming shortened V by 2 bases and J by 10 bases, and 13 bases separated the two germline ends.